This T cell receptor (beta chain) was observed in a study of blood T cell repertoires in COVID-19. The data were produced by immunoSEQ multiplex PCR, yet TCRdb's version contains in-frame clones alone and is incomplete. The sample shows almost 95,000 clones, roughly 89% of them seen only once. The Seattle patients joined while their infection was active and were tracked longitudinally afterward. V was clipped by 0 bases and J by 1 base, with 13 bases between them. Per the germline V gene, CDR1 is LGHNA and CDR2 is YNFKEQ. The CDR3 consists of 17 residues. The chain employs TRBV4-2 and TRBJ2-4, with unresolved D. What was sequenced was peripheral blood. This TCR came from a woman in her sixties or seventies with COVID-19, enrolled during active disease. The CDR3 loop reads CASSQDVTAEAKNIQYF. For the CDR3, the DNA is TGTGCCAGCAGCCAAGATGTAACTGCCGAGGCCAAAAACATTCAGTACTTC.